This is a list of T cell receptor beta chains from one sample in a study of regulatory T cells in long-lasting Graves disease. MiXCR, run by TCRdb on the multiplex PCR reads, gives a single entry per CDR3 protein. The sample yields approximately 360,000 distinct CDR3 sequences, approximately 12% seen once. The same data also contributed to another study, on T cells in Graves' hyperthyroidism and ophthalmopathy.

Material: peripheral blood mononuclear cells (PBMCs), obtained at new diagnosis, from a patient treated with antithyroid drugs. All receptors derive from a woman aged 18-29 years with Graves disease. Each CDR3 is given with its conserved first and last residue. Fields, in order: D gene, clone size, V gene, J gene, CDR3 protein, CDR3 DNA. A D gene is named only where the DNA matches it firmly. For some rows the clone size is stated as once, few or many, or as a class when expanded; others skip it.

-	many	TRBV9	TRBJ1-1	CASSVAHQGAEAFF	TGTGCCAGCAGCGTAGCCCACCAGGGCGCTGAAGCTTTCTTT
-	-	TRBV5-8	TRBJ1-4	CASSPGAVATNEKLFF	TGTGCCAGCAGCCCGGGCGCAGTTGCAACTAATGAAAAACTGTTTTTT
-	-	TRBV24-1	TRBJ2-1	CATSDGTQYEQFF	TGTGCCACCAGTGATGGGACGCAATATGAGCAGTTCTTC
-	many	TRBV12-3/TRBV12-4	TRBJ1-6	CASSDRLISSYNSPLHF	TGTGCCAGCAGTGACAGGCTGATTAGCTCCTATAATTCACCCCTCCACTTT
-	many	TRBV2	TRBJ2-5	CASSFTRETQYF	TGTGCCAGCAGTTTTACACGGGAGACCCAGTACTTC
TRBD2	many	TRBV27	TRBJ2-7	CASSSGTSGRKEQYF	TGTGCCAGCAGTTCGGGGACTAGCGGACGGAAAGAGCAGTACTTC
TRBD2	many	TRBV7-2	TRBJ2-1	CASSSASGRGRNEQFF	TGTGCCAGCAGCTCGGCTAGCGGGAGGGGGAGGAATGAGCAGTTCTTC
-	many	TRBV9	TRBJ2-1	CASSVEEGARNEQFF	TGTGCCAGCAGCGTAGAGGAGGGGGCGAGGAATGAGCAGTTCTTC
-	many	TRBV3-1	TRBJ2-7	CASSQDRLTYEQYF	TGTGCCAGCAGCCAAGACAGACTCACCTACGAGCAGTACTTC
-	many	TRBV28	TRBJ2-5	CASSLRGAETQYF	TGTGCCAGCAGTTTACGGGGTGCAGAGACCCAGTACTTC
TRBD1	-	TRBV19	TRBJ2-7	CASSVGQVTYEQYF	TGTGCCAGTAGTGTGGGACAGGTTACCTACGAGCAGTACTTC
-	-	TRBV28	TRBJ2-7	CASSQDRVAVREQYF	TGTGCCAGCAGCCAAGATAGAGTGGCCGTTCGCGAGCAGTACTTC
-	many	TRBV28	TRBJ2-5	CASSLGSIAETQYF	TGTGCCAGCAGTTTAGGGTCTATTGCAGAGACCCAGTACTTC
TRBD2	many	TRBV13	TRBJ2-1	CASSRGTSQIYNEQFF	TGTGCCAGCAGCCGCGGGACTAGCCAAATCTACAATGAGCAGTTCTTC
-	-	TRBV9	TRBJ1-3	CASSAEGGSGNTIYF	TGTGCCAGCAGCGCCGAGGGTGGATCCGGAAACACCATATATTTT
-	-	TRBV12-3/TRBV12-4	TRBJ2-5	CASSPDEGETQYF	TGTGCCAGCAGCCCAGACGAGGGAGAGACCCAGTACTTC